This T cell receptor beta chain was retrieved from a study of cytomegalovirus exposure and HLA in healthy donors. Points from the study as a whole: In a later analysis, HLA-associated TCR beta chains were more clonally expanded than equally common others.

A multiplex PCR was run with 60 Vbeta primers and 13 Jbeta primers. Measured with immunoSEQ multiplex PCR; TCRdb has only the in-frame clones, and not every one. This table holds roughly 160,000 clones, roughly 77% found once. These donors, healthy bone marrow donors, were studied. For this clone: Antigen unknown.

This CDR3 has 14 residues. In germline, CDR1 is MNHNS, CDR2 SASEGT. The V end lost 2 bases, the J end lost 3 bases, and 10 bases lay between the germline ends. What was sequenced was PBMCs. V and J are TRBV6-1 and TRBJ1-2; TRBD1 might be the D (6 bases). This TCR came from a man under 40 in good health and CMV-seropositive. The CDR3 sequence: CASSELGQYYGYTF. The CDR3 DNA reads TGTGCCAGCAGTGAACTTGGACAGTACTATGGCTACACCTTC.